This T cell receptor beta chain stems from a study of cytomegalovirus exposure and HLA in healthy donors. Across the study: A prior study identified roughly 110 million unique TCR beta sequences from about 179 million T cells. Early on, a data release was issued that held 80 million or so unique TCRs from HLA-typed donors.

The study's findings and limits: Presence/absence analyses assumed roughly uniform sequencing depth across donors, which may not hold.

A note on this clone: Its antigen is as yet unknown.

The CDR3 loop spans 16 amino acids. V shed 4 bases, J shed 4 bases, and the junction held 9 bases outside the gene matches. In germline, CDR1 is SGHTS, CDR2 YDEGEE. PCR used 60 Vbeta primers and 13 Jbeta primers. Sequencing was performed with immunoSEQ multiplex PCR; in TCRdb, only in-frame clones are kept and a portion is missing. Among over 100,000 clones listed, about 74% were seen once. This chain uses TRBV5-8 with TRBJ1-2, with 11 nucleotides matching TRBD1. Specimen: PBMCs. This sequence originates from a female donor in good health and CMV-seronegative. CDR3 loop: CASSMYPGQGAYGYTF. The CDR3, as DNA: TGTGCCAGCAGCATGTACCCCGGACAGGGGGCCTATGGCTACACCTTC.